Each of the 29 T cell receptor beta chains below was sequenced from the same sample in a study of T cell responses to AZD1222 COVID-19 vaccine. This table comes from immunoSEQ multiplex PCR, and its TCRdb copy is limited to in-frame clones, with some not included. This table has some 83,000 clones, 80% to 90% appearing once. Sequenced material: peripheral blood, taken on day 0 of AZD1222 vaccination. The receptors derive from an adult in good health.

The CDR3 DNA reads as TGTGCCAGCAGTTTCCGAAGGACCGAGGATGGCAATCAGCCCCAGCATTTT. It codes for CASSFRRTEDGNQPQHF. The V call is TRBV27, the J call TRBJ1-5; D is ambiguous. This CDR3 contains 17 residues. Between the trimmed V and J ends, which lost 3 bases and 2 bases, there was a span of 17 bases. Germline CDR1 is MNHEY and CDR2 is SMNVEV (reference sequence).

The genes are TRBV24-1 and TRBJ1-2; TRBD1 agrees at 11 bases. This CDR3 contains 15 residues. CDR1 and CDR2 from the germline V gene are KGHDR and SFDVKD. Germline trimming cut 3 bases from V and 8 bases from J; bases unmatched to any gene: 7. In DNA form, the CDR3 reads TGTGCCACCAGTGATCCTGGACAGGGGGCGAGGGGCTACACCTTC. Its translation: CATSDPGQGARGYTF.

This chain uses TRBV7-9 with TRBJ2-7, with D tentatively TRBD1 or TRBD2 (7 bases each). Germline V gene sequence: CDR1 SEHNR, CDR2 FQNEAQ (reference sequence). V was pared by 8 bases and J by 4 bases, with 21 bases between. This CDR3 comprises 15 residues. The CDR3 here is CASDLQGGGAYEQYF. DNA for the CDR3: TGTGCCAGCGATCTTCAGGGGGGGGGCGCATACGAGCAGTACTTC.

CDR3 residues: CATSRGEVGDTQYF. CDR3 nucleotide sequence: TGTGCCACCAGCCGAGGAGAGGTTGGAGATACGCAGTATTTT. This chain joins TRBV24-1 and TRBJ2-3; no firm D call. The CDR3 sequence is 14 residues long. Germline V gene lookup returns CDR1 KGHDR and CDR2 SFDVKD. V was pared by 7 bases and J by 5 bases, with 15 bases between.

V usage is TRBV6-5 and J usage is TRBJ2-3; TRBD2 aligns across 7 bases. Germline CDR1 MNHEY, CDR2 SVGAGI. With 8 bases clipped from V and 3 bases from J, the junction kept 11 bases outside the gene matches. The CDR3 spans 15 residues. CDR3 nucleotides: TGTGCCAGCTACCCTCGGCGGGGAGGGACAGATACGCAGTATTTT. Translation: CASYPRRGGTDTQYF.

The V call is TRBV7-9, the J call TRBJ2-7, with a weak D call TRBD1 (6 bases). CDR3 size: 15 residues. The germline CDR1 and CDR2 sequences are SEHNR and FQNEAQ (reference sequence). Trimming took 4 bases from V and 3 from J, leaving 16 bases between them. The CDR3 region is CASSSWDNPDYEQYF. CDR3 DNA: TGTGCCAGCAGCTCATGGGACAATCCAGACTACGAGCAGTACTTC.

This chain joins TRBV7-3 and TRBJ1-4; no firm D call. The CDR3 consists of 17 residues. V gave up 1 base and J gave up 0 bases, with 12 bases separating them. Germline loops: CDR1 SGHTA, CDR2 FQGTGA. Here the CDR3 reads CASSLNGVAATNEKLFF. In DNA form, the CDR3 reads TGTGCCAGCAGCTTAAATGGGGTGGCAGCAACTAATGAAAAACTGTTTTTT.

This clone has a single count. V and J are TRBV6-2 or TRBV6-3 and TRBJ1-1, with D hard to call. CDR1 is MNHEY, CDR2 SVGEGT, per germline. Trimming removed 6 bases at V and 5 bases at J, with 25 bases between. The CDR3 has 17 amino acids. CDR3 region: CASSPGSGGLGRTEAFF. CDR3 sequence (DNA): TGTGCCAGCAGCCCTGGGTCAGGAGGGCTGGGTAGGACTGAAGCTTTCTTT.

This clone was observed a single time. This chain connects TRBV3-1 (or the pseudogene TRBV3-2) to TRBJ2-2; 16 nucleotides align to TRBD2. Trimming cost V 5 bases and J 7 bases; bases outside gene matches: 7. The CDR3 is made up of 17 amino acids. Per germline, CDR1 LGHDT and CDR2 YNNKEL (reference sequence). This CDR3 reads CASSAGTSGGADGELFF. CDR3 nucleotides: TGTGCCAGCAGCGCGGGGACTAGCGGGGGGGCCGACGGGGAGCTGTTTTTT.

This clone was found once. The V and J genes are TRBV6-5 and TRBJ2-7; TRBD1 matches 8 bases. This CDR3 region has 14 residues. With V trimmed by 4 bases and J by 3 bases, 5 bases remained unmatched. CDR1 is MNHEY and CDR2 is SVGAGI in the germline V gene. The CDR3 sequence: CASSSDRGGYEQYF. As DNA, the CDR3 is TGTGCCAGCAGTTCCGACAGGGGAGGCTACGAGCAGTACTTC.

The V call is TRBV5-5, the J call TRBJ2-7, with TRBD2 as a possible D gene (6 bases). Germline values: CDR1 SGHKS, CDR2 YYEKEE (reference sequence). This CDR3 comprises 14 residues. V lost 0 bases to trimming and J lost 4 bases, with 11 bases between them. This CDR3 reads CASSLAGGAYEQYF. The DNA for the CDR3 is TGTGCCAGCAGCTTGGCCGGCGGGGCTTACGAGCAGTACTTC.

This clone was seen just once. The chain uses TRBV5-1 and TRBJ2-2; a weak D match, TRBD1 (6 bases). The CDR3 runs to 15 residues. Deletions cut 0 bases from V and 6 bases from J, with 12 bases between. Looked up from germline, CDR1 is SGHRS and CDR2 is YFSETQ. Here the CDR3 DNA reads TGCGCCAGCAGCTTGGGACAGGTATCTGCCGGGGAGCTGTTTTTT. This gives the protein CASSLGQVSAGELFF.

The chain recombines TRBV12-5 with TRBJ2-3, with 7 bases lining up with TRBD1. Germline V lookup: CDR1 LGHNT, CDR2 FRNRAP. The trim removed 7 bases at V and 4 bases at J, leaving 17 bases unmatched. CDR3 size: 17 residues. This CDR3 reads CASAKGAGPTGADTQYF. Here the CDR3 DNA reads TGTGCTAGTGCTAAGGGGGCGGGCCCAACCGGGGCAGATACGCAGTATTTT.

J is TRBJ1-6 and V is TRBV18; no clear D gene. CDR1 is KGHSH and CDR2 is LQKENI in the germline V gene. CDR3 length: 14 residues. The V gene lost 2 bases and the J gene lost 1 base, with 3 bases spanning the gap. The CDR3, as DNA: TGTGCCAGCTCACCAAATTCCTATAATTCACCCCTCCACTTT. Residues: CASSPNSYNSPLHF.

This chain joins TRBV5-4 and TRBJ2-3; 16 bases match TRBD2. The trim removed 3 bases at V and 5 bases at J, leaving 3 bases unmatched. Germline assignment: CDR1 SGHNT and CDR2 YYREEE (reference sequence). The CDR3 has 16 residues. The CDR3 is CASSWGLAGGRDTQYF. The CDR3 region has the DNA TGTGCCAGCAGCTGGGGACTAGCGGGGGGGAGAGATACGCAGTATTTT.

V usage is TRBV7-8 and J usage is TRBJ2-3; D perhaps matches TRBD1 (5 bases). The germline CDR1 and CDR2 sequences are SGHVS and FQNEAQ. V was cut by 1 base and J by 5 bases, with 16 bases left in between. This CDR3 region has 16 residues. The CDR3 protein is CASSLGSLGVGDTQYF. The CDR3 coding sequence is TGTGCCAGCAGCTTAGGAAGCTTAGGGGTAGGAGATACGCAGTATTTT.

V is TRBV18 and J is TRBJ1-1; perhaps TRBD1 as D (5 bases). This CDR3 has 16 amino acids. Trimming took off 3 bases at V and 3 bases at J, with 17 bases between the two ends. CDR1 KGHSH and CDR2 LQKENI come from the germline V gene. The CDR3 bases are TGTGCCAGCTCACCCGCGGACACGGGCTGGGACACTGAAGCTTTCTTT. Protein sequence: CASSPADTGWDTEAFF.

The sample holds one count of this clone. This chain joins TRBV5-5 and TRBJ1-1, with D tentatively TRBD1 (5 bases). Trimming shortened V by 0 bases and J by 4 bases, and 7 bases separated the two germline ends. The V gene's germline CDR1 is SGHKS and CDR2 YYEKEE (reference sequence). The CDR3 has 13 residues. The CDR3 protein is CASSLGQPTEAFF. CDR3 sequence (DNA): TGTGCCAGCAGCTTGGGACAGCCCACTGAAGCTTTCTTT.

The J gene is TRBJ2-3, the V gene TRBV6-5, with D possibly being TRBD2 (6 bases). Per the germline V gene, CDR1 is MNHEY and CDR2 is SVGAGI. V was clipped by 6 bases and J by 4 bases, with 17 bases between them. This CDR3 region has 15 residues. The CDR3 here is CASRSGFPFPDTQYF. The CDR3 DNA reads TGTGCCAGCAGAAGCGGGTTCCCTTTTCCAGATACGCAGTATTTT.

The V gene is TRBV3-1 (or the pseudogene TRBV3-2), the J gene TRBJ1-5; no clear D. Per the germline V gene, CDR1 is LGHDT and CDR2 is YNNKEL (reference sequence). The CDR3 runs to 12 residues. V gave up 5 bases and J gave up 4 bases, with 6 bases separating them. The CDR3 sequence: CASSAANQPQHF. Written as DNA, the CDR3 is TGTGCCAGCAGCGCAGCGAATCAGCCCCAGCATTTT.

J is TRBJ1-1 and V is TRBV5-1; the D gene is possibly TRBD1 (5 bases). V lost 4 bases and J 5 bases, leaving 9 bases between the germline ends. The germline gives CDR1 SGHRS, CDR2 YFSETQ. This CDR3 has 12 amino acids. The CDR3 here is CASSQGLTEAFF. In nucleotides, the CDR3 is TGCGCCAGCAGCCAGGGACTAACTGAAGCTTTCTTT.

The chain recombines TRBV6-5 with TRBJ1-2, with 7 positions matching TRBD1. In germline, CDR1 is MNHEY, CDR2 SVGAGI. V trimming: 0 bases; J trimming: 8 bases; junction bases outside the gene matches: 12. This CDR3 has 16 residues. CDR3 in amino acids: CASSYSPQGVGKGYTF. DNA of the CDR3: TGTGCCAGCAGTTACTCGCCGCAGGGGGTAGGGAAGGGCTACACCTTC.

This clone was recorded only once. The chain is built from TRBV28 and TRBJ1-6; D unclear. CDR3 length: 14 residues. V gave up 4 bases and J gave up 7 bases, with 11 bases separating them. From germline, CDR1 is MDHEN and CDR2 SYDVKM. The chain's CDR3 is CASSWYGSNSPLHF. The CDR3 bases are TGTGCCAGCAGTTGGTACGGATCAAATTCACCCCTCCACTTT.

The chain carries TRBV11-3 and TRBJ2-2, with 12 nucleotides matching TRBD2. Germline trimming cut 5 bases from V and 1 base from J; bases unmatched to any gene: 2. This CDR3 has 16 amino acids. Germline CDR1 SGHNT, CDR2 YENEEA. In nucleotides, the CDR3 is TGTGCCAGCAGCACGGGACTAGCGGGGAACACCGGGGAGCTGTTTTTT. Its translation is CASSTGLAGNTGELFF.

The chain's CDR3 is CAISDSGGGSYNEQFF. The CDR3 DNA reads as TGTGCCATCAGCGATAGCGGGGGGGGTTCCTACAATGAGCAGTTCTTC. V usage is TRBV10-3 and J usage is TRBJ2-1; 11 nucleotides line up with TRBD2. This CDR3 is 16 amino acids long. Per the germline V gene, CDR1 is ENHRY and CDR2 is SYGVKD. V trimming: 6 bases; J trimming: 1 base; junction bases outside the gene matches: 5.

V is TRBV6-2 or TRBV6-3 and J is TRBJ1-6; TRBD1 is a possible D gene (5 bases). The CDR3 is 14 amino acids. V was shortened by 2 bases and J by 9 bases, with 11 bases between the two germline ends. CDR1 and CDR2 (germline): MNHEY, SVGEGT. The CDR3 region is CASSYQGGGSPLHF. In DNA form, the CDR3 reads TGTGCCAGCAGTTACCAGGGTGGGGGTTCACCCCTCCACTTT.

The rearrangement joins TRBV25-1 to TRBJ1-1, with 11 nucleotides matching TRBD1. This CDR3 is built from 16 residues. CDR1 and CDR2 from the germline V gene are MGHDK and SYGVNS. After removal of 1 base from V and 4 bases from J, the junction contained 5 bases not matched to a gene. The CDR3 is CASSEFGGTGGTEAFF. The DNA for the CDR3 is TGTGCCAGCAGTGAATTCGGGGGGACAGGGGGCACTGAAGCTTTCTTT.

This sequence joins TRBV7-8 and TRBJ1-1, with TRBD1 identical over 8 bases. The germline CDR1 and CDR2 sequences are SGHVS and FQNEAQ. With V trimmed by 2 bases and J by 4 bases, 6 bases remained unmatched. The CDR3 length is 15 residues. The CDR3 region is CASSLNTGGVTEAFF. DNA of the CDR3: TGTGCCAGCAGCTTAAACACAGGGGGTGTCACTGAAGCTTTCTTT.

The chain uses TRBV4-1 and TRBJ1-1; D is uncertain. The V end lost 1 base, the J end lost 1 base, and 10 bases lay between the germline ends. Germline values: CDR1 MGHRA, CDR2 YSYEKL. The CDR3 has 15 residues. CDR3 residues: CASSQVIAGNTEAFF. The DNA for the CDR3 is TGCGCCAGCAGCCAAGTCATAGCAGGGAACACTGAAGCTTTCTTT.